The 19 T cell receptor beta chains below all came from one sample that was sequenced in a study of shared clonotypes between healthy human individuals. Here immunoSEQ multiplex PCR was the method, and the copy in TCRdb shows in-frame clones only, minus some. The sample records over a million clones, about 96% being singletons. The sample taken for sequencing was naive CD4+ T cells sorted from blood. Subset given: CD45RA+ positively selected. Every receptor here comes from a man aged 25-40 years in good health.

J is TRBJ1-1 and V is TRBV11-3; D may be TRBD1 (5 bases). The germline V gene has CDR1 SGHNT and CDR2 YENEEA. This CDR3 has 15 amino acids. V was trimmed by 2 bases and J by 1 base, leaving 11 bases between them. The CDR3 loop is CASSLSAGRNTEAFF. The CDR3 bases are TGTGCCAGCAGCTTATCGGCAGGGCGGAACACTGAAGCTTTCTTT.

The chain uses TRBV7-3 and TRBJ1-1, with a weak D call TRBD1 (5 bases). With 4 bases removed from V and 7 bases from J, the gap between germline ends came to 16 bases. The CDR3 totals 14 residues. CDR1 and CDR2 from the germline V gene are SGHTA and FQGTGA. The CDR3 sequence: CASSSDLRGGEAFF. The CDR3 bases are TGTGCCAGCAGCTCCGATCTAAGGGGAGGTGAAGCTTTCTTT. The full variable domain, in which reference TRBV7-3 and TRBJ1-1 provide the parts outside the CDR3, is GAGVSQTPSNKVTEKGKYVELRCDPISGHTALYWYRQSLGQGPEFLIYFQGTGAADDSGLPNDRFFAVRPEGSVSTLKIQRTERGDSAVYLCASSSDLRGGEAFFGQGTRLTVV.

This clone turned up a few times. The chain combines TRBV27 with TRBJ2-7; D is perhaps TRBD1 or TRBD2 (5 bases each). Germline CDR1 and CDR2: MNHEY and SMNVEV (reference sequence). The CDR3 is 14 residues long. V lost 3 bases and J lost 2, with 11 bases in between. In DNA form, the CDR3 reads TGTGCCAGCAGTTTGGGAGACAGCACCTACGAGCAGTACTTC. Translating it yields CASSLGDSTYEQYF.

This clone was observed once. The gene calls are TRBV6-6 and TRBJ2-7; D is unclear. The germline V and J ends were trimmed by 4 bases and 7 bases, with 8 bases remaining between them. This CDR3 has 11 amino acids. Germline loops: CDR1 MNHNY, CDR2 SVGAGI (reference sequence). The CDR3 here is CASSSPQEQYF. In DNA form, the CDR3 reads TGTGCCAGCAGTTCCCCGCAAGAGCAGTACTTC.

V usage is TRBV18 and J usage is TRBJ2-3; TRBD1 is a possible D gene (6 bases). Germline assignment: CDR1 KGHSH and CDR2 LQKENI. CDR3 length: 17 residues. V gave up 4 bases and J gave up 3 bases, with 20 bases separating them. This chain's CDR3 is CASSQSPPRQATDTQYF. The CDR3 DNA follows: TGTGCCAGCTCACAATCTCCCCCGAGACAGGCGACAGATACGCAGTATTTT.

V gene TRBV29-1 combines with J gene TRBJ2-3, with a possible D match to TRBD2 (6 bases). Germline lookup yields CDR1 SQVTM and CDR2 ANQGSEA. V was shortened by 0 bases and J by 0 bases, with 16 bases between the two germline ends. The CDR3 has 17 residues. The CDR3 DNA follows: TGCAGCGTTGAAGATCGGGGTATTAGCGGAAGCACAGATACGCAGTATTTT. Amino acids: CSVEDRGISGSTDTQYF.

The V call is TRBV29-1, the J call TRBJ1-4; the D gene is possibly TRBD1 (5 bases). CDR1 and CDR2 (germline): SQVTM, ANQGSEA. The CDR3 is 14 residues long. Trimming left V 4 bases short and J 8 bases short, with 17 bases between. CDR3 nucleotide sequence: TGCAGCGTTGTTGGGGGAGCTAGCGGGGAAAAACTGTTTTTT. Translating gives CSVVGGASGEKLFF.

The chain carries TRBV29-1 and TRBJ2-3; D is perhaps TRBD2 (5 bases). The V and J ends lost 2 bases and 4 bases respectively, with 16 bases between them. Germline V gene data show CDR1 as SQVTM and CDR2 as ANQGSEA. The length of the CDR3 is 15 residues. Here the CDR3 DNA reads TGCAGCGTTGAACTTATGCCCCGAGCGGCAGATACGCAGTATTTT. Translating gives CSVELMPRAADTQYF.

This clone was detected once. Other DNA sequences from this sample encode an identical CDR3 as well. The rearrangement joins TRBV18 to TRBJ2-7, with TRBD2 identical over 7 bases. CDR1 KGHSH and CDR2 LQKENI come from the germline V gene. The CDR3 length is 15 residues. Trimming took 0 bases from V and 0 from J; bases not matched to a gene: 2. CDR3 amino acids: CASSPPGGGSYEQYF. The CDR3 DNA reads TGTGCCAGCTCACCACCGGGGGGGGGCTCCTACGAGCAGTACTTC.

This chain connects TRBV7-9 to TRBJ2-1, with D tentatively TRBD2 (6 bases). CDR3 length equals 15 residues. Looked up from germline, CDR1 is SEHNR and CDR2 is FQNEAQ (reference sequence). The V end lost 3 bases, the J end lost 4 bases, and 13 bases lay between the germline ends. CDR3 in amino acids: CASSLRGLTYNEQFF. DNA of the CDR3: TGTGCCAGCAGCTTGCGGGGCCTAACATACAATGAGCAGTTCTTC.

The chain uses TRBV27 and TRBJ2-7; the D gene is possibly TRBD2 (5 bases). The CDR3 spans 14 residues. The germline V and J ends were trimmed by 4 bases and 2 bases, with 12 bases remaining between them. Germline lookup yields CDR1 MNHEY and CDR2 SMNVEV (reference sequence). The CDR3 spells CASSSLGIPYEQYF. Here the CDR3 DNA reads TGTGCCAGCAGTTCCCTCGGGATCCCCTACGAGCAGTACTTC.

J is TRBJ2-2 and V is TRBV9, with D possibly TRBD2 on 5 matching bases. Germline CDR1 is SGDLS and CDR2 is YYNGEE. V gave up 2 bases and J gave up 8 bases, with 16 bases separating them. This CDR3 region has 15 residues. The CDR3 loop is CASSVRLSLEGELFF. CDR3 DNA sequence: TGTGCCAGCAGCGTCCGACTAAGCCTGGAGGGGGAGCTGTTTTTT.

The rearrangement joins TRBV27 to TRBJ2-7; D is ambiguous. Germline loops: CDR1 MNHEY, CDR2 SMNVEV (reference sequence). This CDR3 region has 15 residues. The V and J ends lost 2 bases and 0 bases respectively, with 11 bases between them. The CDR3 is CASSLRRSSSYEQYF. CDR3 nucleotides: TGTGCCAGCAGTTTAAGGCGGTCGAGCTCCTACGAGCAGTACTTC.

This chain joins TRBV2 and TRBJ1-5, with unresolved D. There are 13 residues in the CDR3. Germline V gives CDR1 SNHLY, CDR2 FYNNEI. Between the trimmed V and J ends, which lost 8 bases and 4 bases, there was a span of 12 bases. This chain's CDR3 is CASGRSRNQPQHF. CDR3 nucleotide sequence: TGTGCCAGCGGACGAAGTCGAAATCAGCCCCAGCATTTT.

This clone was picked up one time. The genes are TRBV10-1 and TRBJ2-7; D gene unclear. Germline V gene lookup returns CDR1 WNHNN and CDR2 SYGVQD (reference sequence). Trimming removed 7 bases from V and 3 bases from J, with 13 bases in between. The CDR3 is 13 amino acids. CDR3 protein: CASTFQHSYEQYF. In nucleotides, the CDR3 is TGCGCCAGCACCTTCCAACACAGCTACGAGCAGTACTTC.

The J gene is TRBJ1-1, the V gene TRBV25-1; TRBD1 might be the D (6 bases). Germline V CDR1 and CDR2: MGHDK, SYGVNS. Trimming pared 3 bases from V and 0 bases from J, leaving 14 bases between. CDR3 length equals 16 residues. CDR3 nucleotide sequence: TGTGCCAGCAGTGACCCTTCACAGGGATTGAACACTGAAGCTTTCTTT. It codes for CASSDPSQGLNTEAFF.

This clone was seen a handful of times. The chain combines TRBV18 with TRBJ2-7, with D hard to call. The CDR3 covers 13 residues. Per germline, CDR1 KGHSH and CDR2 LQKENI. V was trimmed by 1 base and J by 0 bases, leaving 4 bases between them. The CDR3, as DNA: TGTGCCAGCTCACCACACCGCTCCTACGAGCAGTACTTC. Its translation: CASSPHRSYEQYF.

The rearrangement uses TRBV19 and TRBJ1-5; D uncertain. The CDR3 has 15 residues. Per the germline V gene, CDR1 is LNHDA and CDR2 is SQIVND (reference sequence). Trimming took off 3 bases at V and 7 bases at J, with 16 bases between the two ends. CDR3 sequence: CASSMFRGLRQPQHF. CDR3 sequence (DNA): TGTGCCAGTAGTATGTTTAGAGGGCTGCGCCAGCCCCAGCATTTT.

J is TRBJ2-3 and V is TRBV11-3, with TRBD2 identical over 8 bases. The trim removed 5 bases at V and 3 bases at J, leaving 4 bases unmatched. This CDR3 spans 14 amino acids. Germline V lookup: CDR1 SGHNT, CDR2 YENEEA. This chain's CDR3 is CASSKSGSTDTQYF. CDR3 DNA: TGTGCCAGCAGCAAAAGCGGGAGTACAGATACGCAGTATTTT.